This entry lists 19 T cell receptor beta chains sequenced from one sample in a study of human T cells and chemical hapten exposure. The sample's time point: patch test 3, about 24 weeks after DPC sensitization. As for treatment: therapeutic diphenylcyclopropenone sensitization with weekly scalp DPC. TCRdb re-called the RACE reads with MiXCR, one entry per CDR3 protein. Among roughly 90,000 distinct CDR3 sequences listed, about a tenth were seen once. The input for sequencing was whole blood, taken in connection with sensitization to the hapten diphenylcyclopropenone (DPC). The source of these receptors is a young woman with alopecia areata. Some clones in this sample may be carry-over from other donors' samples.

This clonotype was observed at least ten times. The genes are TRBV7-2 and TRBJ2-1; tentative D call: TRBD2 (5 bases). Germline CDR1 reads SGHTA; CDR2 reads FQGNSA. The V gene lost 2 bases and the J gene lost 1 base, with 6 bases spanning the gap. This CDR3 has 14 amino acids. The CDR3 region is CASSLTGSYNEQFF. CDR3 nucleotides: TGTGCCAGCAGCTTAACGGGGTCCTACAATGAGCAGTTCTTC.

The genes are TRBV20-1 and TRBJ2-3; TRBD1 matches 8 bases. V was clipped by 3 bases and J by 3 bases; unmatched bases: 5. The CDR3 has 14 amino acids. Germline CDR1 and CDR2: DFQATT and SNEGSKA (reference sequence). The CDR3 loop reads CSARGGQGTDTQYF. The CDR3 DNA sequence: TGCAGTGCTAGGGGAGGACAGGGAACAGATACGCAGTATTTT.

Ten or more counts support this clonotype. The V and J genes are TRBV9 and TRBJ2-5; D uncertain. Looked up from germline, CDR1 is SGDLS and CDR2 is YYNGEE. CDR3 length: 15 amino acids. The germline V and J ends were trimmed by 2 bases and 1 base, with 12 bases remaining between them. The chain's CDR3 is CASSVQSVAQETQYF. CDR3 DNA: TGTGCCAGCAGCGTGCAGTCTGTGGCCCAAGAGACCCAGTACTTC.

This clonotype was counted between two and nine times. The chain uses TRBV28 and TRBJ2-7; D is perhaps TRBD1 (5 bases). Germline V lookup: CDR1 MDHEN, CDR2 SYDVKM. The V end lost 5 bases, the J end lost 4 bases, and 6 bases lay between the germline ends. The CDR3 is 11 amino acids. CDR3 sequence: CASSNRYEQYV. In nucleotides, the CDR3 is TGTGCCAGCAGTAACAGGTACGAGCAGTACGTC.

This clonotype occurred many times. The gene calls are TRBV18 and TRBJ2-7; D ambiguous. CDR1 and CDR2 (germline): KGHSH, LQKENI. This CDR3 has 15 amino acids. V was pared by 3 bases and J by 3 bases, with 15 bases between. CDR3 DNA: TGTGCCAGCTCACCTCAAGAGGACGCGTACTACGAGCAGTACGTC. Encoded protein: CASSPQEDAYYEQYV.

This clonotype was detected only once. The chain uses TRBV2 and TRBJ2-7; D ambiguous. The V end lost 4 bases, the J end lost 0 bases, and 10 bases lay between the germline ends. Germline lookup yields CDR1 SNHLY and CDR2 FYNNEI. CDR3 length equals 14 residues. Here the CDR3 reads CASSGRASSYEQYF. The DNA for the CDR3 is TGTGCCAGCAGTGGACGGGCAAGCTCCTACGAGCAGTACTTC.

This clonotype was recorded at least ten times. The rearrangement links TRBV27 to TRBJ2-7; TRBD2 matches 11 bases. Trimming removed 2 bases from V and 2 bases from J; junction bases left unmatched: 8. CDR3 length: 17 amino acids. Germline V gene data show CDR1 as MNHEY and CDR2 as SMNVEV (reference sequence). The CDR3: CASSLKASGRYTYEQYF. CDR3 nucleotides: TGTGCCAGCAGTTTAAAAGCTAGCGGGAGGTACACCTACGAGCAGTACTTC.

This clonotype occurred a few times. The chain uses TRBV12-3 or TRBV12-4 and TRBJ1-5; D remains ambiguous. Trimming removed 4 bases from V and 0 bases from J, with 7 bases in between. The CDR3 runs 14 residues. In nucleotides, the CDR3 is TGTGCCAGCAGTTGGTTGGGTAGCAATCAGCCCCAGCATTTT. Translation: CASSWLGSNQPQHF.

Ten or more counts support this clonotype. This chain links TRBV10-3 with TRBJ2-3; D assignment may be TRBD1 or TRBD2 (6 bases each). Trimming left V 11 bases short and J 3 bases short, with 18 bases between. CDR3 length equals 14 residues. Germline lookup yields CDR1 ENHRY and CDR2 SYGVKD. The CDR3 loop reads CAVRRDTGTDTQYF. Here the CDR3 DNA reads TGTGCCGTCCGGCGGGACACCGGAACAGATACGCAGTATTTT.

This clonotype was counted between two and nine times. CDR3 sequence reads: CASNLYRGAIDGYTF. CDR3 DNA sequence: TGTGCCAGTAACCTATATCGGGGCGCGATTGATGGCTACACCTTC. The rearrangement links TRBV19 to TRBJ1-2; tentatively, D is TRBD1 (5 bases). V was shortened by 7 bases and J by 6 bases, with 21 bases between the two germline ends. The CDR3 length is 15 residues. In germline, CDR1 is LNHDA, CDR2 SQIVND (reference sequence). The variable domain in full, with the rest retrieved from reference TRBV19 and TRBJ1-2, is DGGITQSPKYLFRKEGQNVTLSCEQNLNHDAMYWYRQDPGQGLRLIYYSQIVNDFQKGDIAEGYSVSREKKESFPLTVTSAQKNPTAFYLCASNLYRGAIDGYTFGSGTRLTVV.

This clonotype was counted many times. The chain combines TRBV9 with TRBJ2-1; TRBD2 aligns across 13 bases. Germline CDR1 SGDLS, CDR2 YYNGEE. The V segment lost 4 bases and the J segment 7 bases; nucleotides outside the gene matches: 11. CDR3 length: 17 amino acids. The CDR3 sequence is CASSPRTSGGLGNEQFF. The CDR3 DNA sequence: TGTGCCAGCAGCCCCCGGACTAGCGGGGGCCTCGGGAATGAGCAGTTCTTC.

This clonotype has at least ten counts. The chain recombines TRBV6-5 with TRBJ1-4; 9 positions agree with TRBD1. The CDR3 is 17 residues long. Per germline, CDR1 MNHEY and CDR2 SVGAGI. Trimming removed 0 bases from V and 7 bases from J; junction bases left unmatched: 9. The DNA for the CDR3 is TGTGCCAGCAGTTACTCCTTTTCCGGGACAGGGTCTGAAAAACTGTTTTTT. It codes for CASSYSFSGTGSEKLFF.

The V gene is TRBV29-1, the J gene TRBJ1-2; unclear D gene. V dropped 4 bases and J dropped 4 bases, with 7 bases sitting between them. Per the germline V gene, CDR1 is SQVTM and CDR2 is ANQGSEA. There are 11 residues in the CDR3. The CDR3 loop is CSVGGSYGYTF. CDR3 DNA sequence: TGCAGCGTTGGTGGATCCTATGGCTACACCTTC. The complete variable domain, with remaining parts taken from reference TRBV29-1 and TRBJ1-2, reads SAVISQKPSRDICQRGTSLTIQCQVDSQVTMMFWYRQQPGQSLTLIATANQGSEATYESGFVIDKFPISRPNLTFSTLTVSNMSPEDSSIYLCSVGGSYGYTFGSGTRLTVV.

Ten or more counts support this clonotype. This chain joins TRBV19 and TRBJ2-1; D is uncertain. The CDR3 extends over 11 amino acids. The germline gives CDR1 LNHDA, CDR2 SQIVND (reference sequence). CDR3: CASQSYNEQFF. Written as DNA, the CDR3 is TGTGCTTCTCAGTCCTACAATGAGCAGTTCTTC.

This clonotype was counted ten times or more. The genes are TRBV29-1 and TRBJ2-1, with TRBD2 matching 11 bases. CDR3 size: 16 residues. Germline V gene data show CDR1 as SQVTM and CDR2 as ANQGSEA. Trimming removed 2 bases from V and 0 bases from J; junction bases left unmatched: 3. DNA of the CDR3: TGCAGCGTTGAAACTAGCGGGGGCCGCTCCTACAATGAGCAGTTCTTC. Its protein product is CSVETSGGRSYNEQFF.

The CDR3 loop is CASSSRTGNGYTF. CDR3 in DNA: TGTGCCAGCAGCTCCCGGACAGGGAATGGCTACACCTTC. The chain employs TRBV7-3 and TRBJ1-2; 8 bases are shared with TRBD1. After removal of 4 bases from V and 6 bases from J, the junction contained 4 bases not matched to a gene. CDR1 is SGHTA and CDR2 is FQGTGA in the germline V gene. This CDR3 is built from 13 residues.

This chain links TRBV19 with TRBJ2-2, with 10 bases identical to TRBD1. CDR3 length: 17 residues. Looked up from germline, CDR1 is LNHDA and CDR2 is SQIVND (reference sequence). The J segment lost 0 bases and the V segment lost 11 bases, leaving 12 bases of the junction unmatched. The CDR3 region is CASRDRGFLANTGELFF. The DNA for the CDR3 is TGTGCCTCCCGGGACAGGGGATTTCTCGCGAACACCGGGGAGCTGTTTTTT.

This clonotype has a count of ten or more. The chain has TRBV29-1 and TRBJ1-2; D gene uncertain. V gave up 0 bases and J gave up 6 bases, with 11 bases separating them. This CDR3 comprises 13 residues. Germline V gene lookup returns CDR1 SQVTM and CDR2 ANQGSEA. CDR3 DNA sequence: TGCAGCGTTGAAGATCGAAGCCTGAATGGCTACACCTTC. Protein: CSVEDRSLNGYTF.

This clonotype was counted many times. This chain joins TRBV28 and TRBJ2-7; D not certain. Deletions cut 4 bases from V and 6 bases from J, with 16 bases between. This CDR3 region has 14 residues. Germline V CDR1 and CDR2: MDHEN, SYDVKM. The CDR3 region is CASSYPNIRSEQYF. The CDR3 DNA is TGTGCCAGCAGTTACCCGAACATAAGGTCCGAGCAGTACTTC. The complete variable domain, with remaining parts taken from reference TRBV28 and TRBJ2-7, reads DVKVTQSSRYLVKRTGEKVFLECVQDMDHENMFWYRQDPGLGLRLIYFSYDVKMKEKGDIPEGYSVSREKKERFSLILESASTNQTSMYLCASSYPNIRSEQYFGPGTRLTVT.